What follows is one T cell receptor (beta chain) and its context. Its target is unknown. In germline, CDR1 is LGHNA, CDR2 YSLEER. This CDR3 is 15 amino acids long. Trimming cost V 1 base and J 2 bases; bases outside gene matches: 5. Genomic DNA templated the TCR beta VDJ and CDR3 profiling. Each CDR3 protein is one row after TCRdb ran MiXCR on the reads. The sample has some 120,000 distinct CDR3 sequences, around 46% seen once. The data originate from a study of CD8+CD57+ T cells in acquired aplastic anemia. Overall study: Average DNA yield from sorted CD4+ and CD8+ cells was around 3.2 ug. Where healthy donors were concerned, CD4+ cells averaged approximately 10 million reads.

General study points: Both patients and controls carried the same twenty-nine CD8+ CDR3 sequences. CD8+ Simpson's diversity showed no significant patient-control difference.

The clonotype originates from a human donor in good health, serving as a control. Material: sorted CD4+, CD8+, or CD8+CD57+ T cells (not recorded which) from PBMCs. V usage is TRBV4-3 and J usage is TRBJ2-7, with 7 bases aligning to TRBD1. CDR3 sequence reads: CASSQGVQGAYEQYF. The CDR3 DNA sequence: TGCGCCAGCAGCCAAGGGGTCCAGGGGGCCTACGAGCAGTACTTC.